This T cell receptor (beta chain) was sequenced in a study of control samples from healthy donors and cancer patients. Germline-derived CDR1 and CDR2 are GTSNPN and SVGIG (reference sequence). V was clipped by 0 bases and J by 2 bases, with 13 bases between them. The CDR3 is made up of 15 amino acids. Profiling relied on immunoSEQ multiplex PCR, and the TCRdb table lists in-frame clones only, not all of them. In the table there are 150,000 to 200,000 clones, approximately 90% of which are singletons. The chain carries TRBV30 and TRBJ2-5, with a weak D call TRBD1 (6 bases). Sequencing was performed on blood. The receptor was isolated from a man younger than 40 in good health. The DNA of the CDR3 is TGTGCCTGGAGTGTAAGGGGGAGAGGACAAGAGACCCAGTACTTC. It translates to CAWSVRGRGQETQYF.